This T cell receptor beta chain was recovered during a study of tumor-infiltrating lymphocytes in primary liver carcinoma. Study overall: Staging placed the tumors at T1-T3 N0M0, and they measured about 4 to 11 cm across. Study conclusions and caveats: The top-250-clone fraction was significantly higher in tumors than in blood (p = 0.039). Tumor region pairs overlapped more than did tumor-adjacent and tumor-blood pairs.

There are 12 residues in the CDR3. V was cut by 5 bases and J by 10 bases, with 12 bases left in between. Per the germline V gene, CDR1 is SEHNR and CDR2 is FQNEAQ (reference sequence). The tissue used was unsorted bulk material of about 19-33 mg. RNA and DNA were co-extracted from it with the AllPrep DNA/RNA mini kit. Patients had chronic HBV infection and were treatment-naive. The input was approximately 500 ng total RNA; TCR beta cDNA was made from it with a constant-region primer. Three nested multiplex PCR rounds, a slightly modified ARM-PCR, produced the libraries for TCR beta. The first two PCR rounds used TRBV1-TRBV30 primers with a Cbeta primer, roughly 10 cycles each. One entry per CDR3 protein, called by TCRdb with MiXCR from the multiplex PCR reads. In the table there are fewer than 80,000 distinct CDR3 sequences, roughly 69% of which are singletons. This clonotype was seen just once. The antigen is unknown.

The chain carries TRBV7-9 and TRBJ1-5; D remains unclear. The receptor was isolated from a middle-aged man with primary liver carcinoma and hepatitis B virus infection. Sequencing was performed on tumor-adjacent normal liver tissue. The CDR3 coding sequence is TGTGCCAGCAGCCCACAACGAACACCCCAGCATTTT. Translation gives CASSPQRTPQHF.